The clone carrying this T cell receptor beta chain was counted between two and nine times. This sample stems from a study of response to subunit inactivated influenza vaccine. The CDR3 is made up of 13 amino acids. V lost 5 bases, J lost 8 bases, and 6 bases stayed unmatched. The germline CDR1 and CDR2 sequences are SQVTM and ANQGSEA. One entry per CDR3 protein, called by TCRdb with MiXCR from the RT-PCR reads. Of just under 550,000 distinct CDR3 sequences listed, under 30% are singletons. These records were also assigned to another study, of T cells expressing NK-cell markers. Turning to that study: Researchers built TCR beta cDNA using 5'RACE template switching with UMIs. HCMV specificity of the expanded NKG2C+ T cell clones was not established.

The TCR comes from a man aged 50 to 59 who received an inactivated influenza vaccine. The specimen comprised CD4+ T cells sorted from PBMCs, sampled 11 to 12 days after vaccination. This sequence joins TRBV29-1 and TRBJ2-1, with 10 bases matching TRBD2. The CDR3 nucleotides read TGCAGCGTTCTAGCGGGAGCGATAGATGAGCAGTTCTTC. This sequence encodes CSVLAGAIDEQFF.